This T cell receptor beta chain is drawn from a study of cytomegalovirus exposure and HLA in healthy donors. Study results and caveats: Upon later analysis, HLA-associated TCR beta chains proved more clonally expanded than other, equally common chains. Cytomegalovirus association was listed for 164 TCR beta chains. Generally TCR sequences proved uncommon, though certain public TCRs appeared in numerous donors.

Concerning this clone itself: Its target is not known.

The PCR used 60 Vbeta and 13 Jbeta primers. Generated by immunoSEQ multiplex PCR, the TCRdb table keeps only in-frame clones and is missing some. Of approximately 150,000 clones in the sample, just under 80% were seen once. The sequence was obtained from a woman between 40 and 55 years old in good health and CMV-seropositive. Sample: PBMCs.

The CDR3 DNA sequence: TGTGCCTCCTCGTCGGGCGGGGTGATCACCGGGGAGCTGTTTTTT. Residues: CASSSGGVITGELFF. The chain is built from TRBV30 and TRBJ2-2; possibly TRBD2 for D (6 bases). The CDR3 runs to 15 residues. Between the trimmed V and J ends, which lost 7 bases and 4 bases, there was a span of 19 bases. CDR1 GTSNPN and CDR2 SVGIG come from the germline V gene (reference sequence).